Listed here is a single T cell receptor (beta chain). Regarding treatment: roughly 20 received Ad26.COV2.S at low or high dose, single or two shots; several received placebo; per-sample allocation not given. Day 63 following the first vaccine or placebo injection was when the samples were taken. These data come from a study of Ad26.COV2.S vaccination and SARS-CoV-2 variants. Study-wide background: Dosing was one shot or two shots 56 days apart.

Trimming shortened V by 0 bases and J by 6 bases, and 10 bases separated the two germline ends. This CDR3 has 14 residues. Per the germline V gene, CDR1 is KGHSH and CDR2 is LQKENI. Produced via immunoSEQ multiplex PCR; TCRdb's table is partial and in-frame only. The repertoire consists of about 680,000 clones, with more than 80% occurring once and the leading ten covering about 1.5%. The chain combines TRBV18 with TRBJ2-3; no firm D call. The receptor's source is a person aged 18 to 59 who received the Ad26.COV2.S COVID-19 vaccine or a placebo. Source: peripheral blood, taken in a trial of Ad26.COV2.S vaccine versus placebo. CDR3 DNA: TGTGCCAGCTCACCACCGGCCTCCCGGGATACGCAGTATTTT. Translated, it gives CASSPPASRDTQYF.